This T cell receptor (beta chain) appears in the sequencing data of a study of blood T cell repertoires in COVID-19. Sequenced by immunoSEQ multiplex PCR; TCRdb stores in-frame clones only, minus some. This sample has around 130,000 clones, with 80% to 90% found just once. This clone was detected a few times. The CDR3 is made up of 12 amino acids. Germline-derived CDR1 and CDR2 are SEHNR and FQNEAQ (reference sequence). V lost 9 bases to trimming and J lost 3 bases, with 12 bases between them. Sequences were obtained from peripheral blood. The chain combines TRBV7-9 with TRBJ2-7; perhaps TRBD1 as D (6 bases). This clonotype originated in a man in his sixties with active or convalescent COVID-19. The CDR3 nucleotides are TGTGCCAGTAACCGGGACAACTACGAGCAGTACTTC. Translation gives CASNRDNYEQYF.